This T cell receptor (beta chain) was sequenced during a study of shared clonotypes between healthy human individuals (dated by TCRdb to the early 2020s). Context from the whole study: Two women and a few men aged 18 to 49 years were included in the cohort. Blood TCR repertoires of several healthy adults were deeply sequenced to estimate repertoire size and the extent of clonotype sharing between individuals. Per donor, three plates each were used for CD4 naive and CD4 memory, two for CD8 naive, and one for CD8 memory. Leukapheresis yielded between about 0.8 and 8.9 billion PBMCs per donor. Different laboratories and diverse techniques were used to prepare libraries and sequence TCR repertoires, to increase sequencing depth and limit assay-specific biases.

V and J are trimmed by 4 bases and 4 bases, and the gene matches miss 3 bases of the junction. As encoded in the germline V gene, CDR1 is MNHNS while CDR2 is SASEGT. The CDR3 measures 14 amino acids from cysteine to phenylalanine. The DNA shown is the 42-base CDR3, in frame from base 1. Using the deep immunoSEQ assay, TCR CDR3 regions were amplified from genomic DNA by multiplex PCR. Genomic DNA extracted from each cell subset was distributed evenly over all wells of several immunoSEQ 96-well plates, and each plate served as one replicate. For sorted subsets, each replicate PCR was loaded with 200 ng genomic DNA, equivalent to about 30,000 T cell genomes. Purified libraries were quantified with a Qubit 3.0 fluorometer, sized on a Bioanalyzer 2100, and re-quantified with the KAPA Library Quantification kit. Each immunoSEQ 96-well plate was sequenced on its own single-read 150-cycle Illumina NextSeq 550 flow cell. The published analysis was carried out like this. The immunoSEQ output contained only junctional sequences without quality scores, so filtering could not match that applied to full-length reads. To assign V/J genes and CDR3, sequences were annotated using PyIR, a Python wrapper for IgBLAST v1.9, with IMGT germline references. Reads were filtered out if the reads had weak V/J assignments (E-value above 1e-6), no CDR3, stop codons, out-of-frame junctions, or ambiguous translated residues. V3J clonotypes were defined as sequences sharing an identical inferred V gene, J gene, and CDR3 amino acid sequence. Percentage overlap between repertoires was calculated by dividing the number of shared unique clonotypes by the size of the smaller repertoire. Richness of each repertoire was evaluated using RTK rarefaction, the Chao1 estimator, and Recon v2.1 estimates of unobserved clonotypes. Generation probabilities were computed with OLGA for all TCRbeta clonotypes obtained by the gDNA method from a handful of donors. TCRdb took over this immuneACCESS table, retaining in-frame rearrangements with V and J assigned. Such tables are incomplete; in checked studies, under half of the missing clones stem from an unresolved V gene, and the remainder is unexplained. V and J calls and clone size come straight from that table; D and trimming were deduced from the DNA. Recorded for this sample are some 2 million clones; less than 95% of them occurred a single time. The ten top clones hold 1.1% of the sample.

Overall results and qualifications from the work: Clonotypes shared by all four sorted-subset donors showed higher generation probabilities than non-shared clonotypes. Larger estimated clonotype richness was generally found for naive subsets than for memory subsets. Rarefaction of sorted-subset datasets indicated incomplete sequencing despite the large sequencing depth. Because the study included a small number of donors, the genetic and exposure-history diversity represented was limited. Pairwise subsampling indicated that sequencing depth was expected to affect the degree of clonotype sharing among donors. Sampling was limited to blood, and TCR repertoires in tissue likely differ from TCR repertoires in blood. When a few donors were compared, the shared fraction of clonotypes was approximately 5% for naive CD4, roughly 3.4% for naive CD8, more than 2% for memory CD4, and 0.35% to 0.4% for memory CD8.

CD8 naive samples were CD45RO-negative cells positively selected for CCR7, giving a CD45RA+CCR7+ population that excluded TemRA cells. Healthy HIV-negative adults with no recently reported acute infections or vaccinations were included as donors. Every donor was a Caucasian adult residing in Nashville, Tennessee, USA. Blood was collected by leukapheresis, and PBMCs were isolated by Ficoll-Histopaque density gradient centrifugation and then cryopreserved in liquid nitrogen vapor phase. Analytical flow cytometry was used to check the purity and quantity of every magnetically sorted T cell population. Each sorted fraction had its genomic DNA isolated and then quantified by UV absorbance on a Nanodrop 2000c. This clone was counted between two and nine times. Its specific antigen is unknown. No qualities accompany the bases; no much larger clone lies one base away.

The sample taken for sequencing was naive CD8+ T cells sorted from blood. This specimen's cell subset or site label, per the study, means: CD45RA+CCR7+. The origin of this receptor is a man younger than 35 in good health. The chain was built from TRBV6-1 and TRBJ1-3, with TRBD1 matching 8 junction bases. At the DNA level, the sequence is TGTGCCAGCAGTGGATGGACAGGGGGAAACACCATATATTTT. This sequence encodes CASSGWTGGNTIYF.